This TCR beta chain was retrieved from a study of Ad26.COV2.S vaccination and SARS-CoV-2 variants. Overall study context: Vaccine-arm donor from the placebo-controlled COV1001 Ad26.COV2.S trial.

Described treatment: around 19 received Ad26.COV2.S at low or high dose, single or two shots; roughly five received placebo; per-sample allocation not given. Day 63 after the first injection of vaccine or placebo was the sampling time. Recruitment in Boston yielded a donor of adult age, 18-55 years. Profiling relied on immunoSEQ multiplex PCR, and the TCRdb table lists in-frame clones only, not all of them. This sample carries some 300,000 clones, approximately 80% of them seen once, and the ten largest clones take approximately 2.1%. Trimming cost V 3 bases and J 1 base; bases outside gene matches: 5. Per the germline V gene, CDR1 is SGDLS and CDR2 is YYNGEE. The CDR3 loop spans 16 amino acids.

The sample was peripheral blood, taken in a trial of Ad26.COV2.S vaccine versus placebo. The TCR sequence derives from a person between 18 and 60 years old who received the Ad26.COV2.S COVID-19 vaccine or a placebo. The chain has TRBV9 and TRBJ2-2, with 8 positions matching TRBD2. The CDR3 nucleotides read TGTGCCAGCAGCGCCTCCGGGACTAGGAACACCGGGGAGCTGTTTTTT. It translates to CASSASGTRNTGELFF.